A single sample is the source of the 15 T cell receptor beta chains below, sequenced in a study of identical twins. TCRdb re-derived calls from the 5' RACE reads in MiXCR, one entry per CDR3 protein. Of around 290,000 distinct CDR3 sequences listed, 8.5% to 9.5% were seen once; the top ten hold 5.5% to 9%. This sample was also put to use in a study of yellow fever vaccine responses in identical twins.

Sequencing was performed on CD8+ T cells sorted from blood. The source is a woman aged 18-35 years in good health.

Regarding this clonotype: With a much larger clone just one base away, this may be a read error. The rearrangement links TRBV18 to TRBJ2-1, with D possibly being TRBD2 (5 bases). Germline lookup yields CDR1 KGHSH and CDR2 LQKENI. The CDR3 is 16 amino acids. CDR3 sequence: CASSPPLARLGNEHFF. DNA for the CDR3: TGTGCCAGCTCACCCCCTTTAGCGCGTTTGGGCAATGAGCATTTCTTC. The full variable domain, its missing parts supplied by reference TRBV18 and TRBJ2-1, is NAGVMQNPRHLVRRRGQEARLRCSPMKGHSHVYWYRQLPEEGLKFMVYLQKENIIDESGMPKERFSAEFPKEGPSILRIQQVVRGDSAAYFCASSPPLARLGNEHFFGPGTRLTVL.

This clonotype was seen ten or more times. The chain uses TRBV28 and TRBJ2-3; 7 nucleotides line up with TRBD2. The CDR3 is 16 amino acids. Germline V gene sequence: CDR1 MDHEN, CDR2 SYDVKM. With 3 bases clipped from V and 2 bases from J, the junction kept 8 bases outside the gene matches. As DNA, the CDR3 is TGTGCCAGCAGTTTGGGTGCTAGCGGACTCACAGATACGCAGTATTTT. Translated, it gives CASSLGASGLTDTQYF.

This clonotype was picked up many times. The chain joins TRBV7-8 to TRBJ2-1; D is uncertain. Germline V CDR1 and CDR2: SGHVS, FQNEAQ. V was shortened by 1 base and J by 6 bases, with 10 bases between the two germline ends. The CDR3 runs to 14 residues. The CDR3 nucleotides read TGTGCCAGCAGCTTAGACCTCCCCCCCAATGAGCAGTTCTTC. Its protein product is CASSLDLPPNEQFF. Full variable domain (outside the CDR3, taken from reference TRBV7-8 and TRBJ2-1): GAGVSQSPRYKVAKRGQDVALRCDPISGHVSLFWYQQALGQGPEFLTYFQNEAQLDKSGLPSDRFFAERPEGSVSTLKIQRTQQEDSAVYLCASSLDLPPNEQFFGPGTRLTVL.

This clonotype was counted ten times or more. J is TRBJ2-1 and V is TRBV14; tentatively, D is TRBD2 (5 bases). Looked up from germline, CDR1 is SGHDN and CDR2 is FVKESK. The CDR3 has 15 amino acids. V lost 4 bases to trimming and J lost 2 bases, with 12 bases between them. The CDR3 DNA is TGTGCCAGCAGCCTGCGGGCGAACGCCTACAATGAGCAGTTCTTC. It codes for CASSLRANAYNEQFF.

The V call is TRBV30, the J call TRBJ2-7; 8 bases fit TRBD2. The V segment lost 0 bases and the J segment 5 bases; nucleotides outside the gene matches: 0. CDR1 GTSNPN and CDR2 SVGIG come from the germline V gene (reference sequence). There are 12 residues in the CDR3. CDR3 protein: CAWSVAGDEQYF. Written as DNA, the CDR3 is TGTGCCTGGAGTGTAGCGGGGGACGAGCAGTACTTC. Combining the CDR3 with reference TRBV30 and TRBJ2-7 gives the whole variable domain SQTIHQWPATLVQPVGSPLSLECTVEGTSNPNLYWYRQAAGRGLQLLFYSVGIGQISSEVPQNLSASRPQDRQFILSSKKLLLSDSGFYLCAWSVAGDEQYFGPGTRLTVT.

This clonotype was seen more than once but under ten times. This chain links TRBV4-3 with TRBJ2-1, with TRBD2 matching 7 bases. V shed 4 bases, J shed 8 bases, and the junction held 8 bases outside the gene matches. Germline V lookup: CDR1 LGHNA, CDR2 YSLEER. This CDR3 spans 14 amino acids. DNA of the CDR3: TGCGCCAGCAGCCCTTCACGACTAGCCCATGAGCAGTTCTTC. Translating it yields CASSPSRLAHEQFF.

This clonotype was counted only a few times. The chain recombines TRBV9 with TRBJ1-1; possible D gene TRBD1, 5 bases. The CDR3 is made up of 14 amino acids. V was shortened by 2 bases and J by 1 base, with 9 bases between the two germline ends. The germline CDR1 and CDR2 sequences are SGDLS and YYNGEE. The CDR3 nucleotides read TGTGCCAGCAGCGTTGAAGGGGCGAACACTGAAGCTTTCTTT. Translating gives CASSVEGANTEAFF.

A few counts support this clonotype. The V gene is TRBV6-2 or TRBV6-3, the J gene TRBJ2-7, with 10 positions matching TRBD2. The CDR3 length is 15 residues. V trimming: 9 bases; J trimming: 3 bases; junction bases outside the gene matches: 11. Germline-derived CDR1 and CDR2 are MNHEY and SVGEGT. Here the CDR3 DNA reads TGTGCCAGTTTTCGGTCTAGCGGGGGAAGCTACGAGCAGTACTTC. Encoded protein: CASFRSSGGSYEQYF.

The chain couples TRBV7-8 to TRBJ2-2, with D possibly being TRBD1 or TRBD2 (5 bases each). Per germline, CDR1 SGHVS and CDR2 FQNEAQ. This CDR3 is built from 16 residues. Between the trimmed V and J ends, which lost 0 bases and 3 bases, there was a span of 11 bases. CDR3 region: CASSLAPGTYTGELFF. DNA of the CDR3: TGTGCCAGCAGCTTAGCCCCGGGGACGTACACCGGGGAGCTGTTTTTT.

This clonotype has ten or more counts. This CDR3 reads CSVVASGSEGPYEQYF. CDR3 coding DNA: TGCAGCGTTGTGGCTAGCGGGAGTGAGGGGCCCTACGAGCAGTACTTC. The rearrangement uses TRBV29-1 and TRBJ2-7; 10 bases line up with TRBD2. The CDR3 is 16 amino acids. The V gene end was trimmed by 4 bases and the J gene end by 2 bases; junction bases not matched to a gene: 11. CDR1 SQVTM and CDR2 ANQGSEA come from the germline V gene.

The V and J genes are TRBV9 and TRBJ2-4; the match to TRBD1 covers 7 bases. The CDR3 extends over 13 amino acids. Germline CDR1 and CDR2: SGDLS and YYNGEE. The V and J ends lost 3 bases and 6 bases, in that order; junction bases with no gene match: 3. CDR3: CASSAGTANIQYF. The DNA for the CDR3 is TGTGCCAGCAGCGCCGGGACAGCAAACATTCAGTACTTC.

This clonotype showed up many times. The rearrangement uses TRBV29-1 and TRBJ2-1; a possible D gene is TRBD2 (6 bases). V lost 4 bases and J 3 bases, leaving 13 bases between the germline ends. Germline-derived CDR1 and CDR2 are SQVTM and ANQGSEA. This CDR3 is built from 14 residues. The CDR3 DNA reads as TGCAGCGTTGGTGTAGCGGATTACTACAATGAGCAGTTCTTC. Protein sequence: CSVGVADYYNEQFF.

The V gene is TRBV18, the J gene TRBJ1-6; D unresolved. Germline loops: CDR1 KGHSH, CDR2 LQKENI. The V gene lost 4 bases and the J gene lost 6 bases, with 28 bases spanning the gap. The CDR3 has 20 amino acids. This CDR3 is CASSHRATPGPLPINSPLHF. Written as DNA, the CDR3 is TGTGCCAGCTCACATAGGGCTACACCCGGACCTCTTCCTATTAATTCACCCCTCCACTTT.

This clonotype was found many times. The chain has TRBV14 and TRBJ2-7; 7 bases are shared with TRBD1. Germline V gene sequence: CDR1 SGHDN, CDR2 FVKESK. This CDR3 spans 14 amino acids. V shed 5 bases and J 6 bases; nucleotides not matched to a gene: 10. In nucleotides, the CDR3 is TGTGCCAGCAGCGCCTTCGACTCAGGGGGCGAGCAGTACTTC. Protein sequence: CASSAFDSGGEQYF.

This chain connects TRBV7-9 to TRBJ1-2; D is undetermined. CDR3 length equals 13 residues. Germline values: CDR1 SEHNR, CDR2 FQNEAQ (reference sequence). Trimming removed 5 bases from V and 4 bases from J, with 11 bases in between. The CDR3 DNA is TGTGCCAGCAGCCCCACTGCAGTCTATGGCTACACCTTC. This translates into CASSPTAVYGYTF.